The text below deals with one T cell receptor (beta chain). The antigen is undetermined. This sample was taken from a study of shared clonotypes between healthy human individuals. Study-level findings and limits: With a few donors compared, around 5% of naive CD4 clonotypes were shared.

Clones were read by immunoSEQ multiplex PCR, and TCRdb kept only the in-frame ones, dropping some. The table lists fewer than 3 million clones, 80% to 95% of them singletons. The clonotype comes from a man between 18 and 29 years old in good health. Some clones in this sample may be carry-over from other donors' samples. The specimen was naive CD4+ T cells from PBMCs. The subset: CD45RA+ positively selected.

The DNA of the CDR3 is TGTGCCAGCAGTCCCGGACAGGGATGGACTGAAGCTTTCTTT. Its protein product is CASSPGQGWTEAFF. The gene calls are TRBV27 and TRBJ1-1; TRBD1 agrees at 8 bases. This CDR3 has 14 residues. The junction had 7 bases not matched to a gene; V was cut back by 5 bases and J by 5 bases. From germline, CDR1 is MNHEY and CDR2 SMNVEV (reference sequence).